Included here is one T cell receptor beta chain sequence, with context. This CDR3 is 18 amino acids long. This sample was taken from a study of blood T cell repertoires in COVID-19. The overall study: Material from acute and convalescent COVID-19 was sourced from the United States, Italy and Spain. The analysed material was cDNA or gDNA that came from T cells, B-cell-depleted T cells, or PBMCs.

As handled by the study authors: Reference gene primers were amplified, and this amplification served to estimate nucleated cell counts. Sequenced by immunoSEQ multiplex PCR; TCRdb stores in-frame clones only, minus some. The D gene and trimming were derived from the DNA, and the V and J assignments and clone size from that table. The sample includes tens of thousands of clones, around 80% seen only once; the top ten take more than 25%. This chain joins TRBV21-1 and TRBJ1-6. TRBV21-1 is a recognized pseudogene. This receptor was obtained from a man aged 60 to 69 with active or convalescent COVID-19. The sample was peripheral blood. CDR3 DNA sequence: TGTGCCAGCAGCAAAGAAATAGGACTTCACCCATATAATTCACCCCTCCACTTT. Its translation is CASSKEIGLHPYNSPLHF.